A single sample gave rise to the 14 T cell receptor beta chains below, sequenced in a study of blood T cell repertoires in COVID-19. Libraries were prepared by immunoSEQ multiplex PCR; TCRdb keeps only in-frame clonotypes and omits some of them. The profile shows 350,000 to 550,000 clones, 85% to 90% of them singletons. Sequenced input: PBMCs or T cells enriched from blood (not recorded which). Receptors were obtained from a young man who had recovered from COVID-19.

The V and J genes are TRBV3-1 (or the pseudogene TRBV3-2) and TRBJ2-1; D may be TRBD1 (6 bases). Per the germline V gene, CDR1 is LGHDT and CDR2 is YNNKEL (reference sequence). V shed 3 bases and J shed 6 bases, with 12 bases lying between them. The CDR3 consists of 14 residues. This CDR3 is CASSQLGGANEQFF. In DNA form, the CDR3 reads TGTGCCAGCAGCCAGCTAGGGGGAGCCAATGAGCAGTTCTTC.

The V call is TRBV5-1, the J call TRBJ2-1, with D maybe TRBD2 (6 bases). V lost 3 bases to trimming and J lost 6 bases, with 7 bases between them. In germline, CDR1 is SGHRS, CDR2 YFSETQ. This CDR3 has 12 residues. DNA for the CDR3: TGCGCCAGCAGCTGGGACTCCAATGAGCAGTTCTTC. Translating gives CASSWDSNEQFF.

This chain links TRBV9 with TRBJ2-2; D call uncertain. Germline V gene sequence: CDR1 SGDLS, CDR2 YYNGEE. Trimming shortened V by 3 bases and J by 0 bases, and 9 bases separated the two germline ends. This CDR3 comprises 15 residues. CDR3 bases: TGTGCCAGCAGCGATCCAGGATCGAACACCGGGGAGCTGTTTTTT. Translated: CASSDPGSNTGELFF.

This chain connects TRBV6-5 to TRBJ1-5; D is perhaps TRBD1 (6 bases). The V gene lost 4 bases and the J gene lost 5 bases, with 9 bases spanning the gap. Germline V CDR1 and CDR2: MNHEY, SVGAGI. The CDR3 is 13 residues long. CDR3 nucleotides: TGTGCCAGCAGTTTCAGGGGAGATCAGCCCCAGCATTTT. Protein: CASSFRGDQPQHF.

The chain employs TRBV19 and TRBJ2-1; TRBD2 aligns across 9 bases. This CDR3 comprises 15 residues. Unmatched junction bases numbered 5, after V lost 3 bases and J lost 5 bases. CDR1 is LNHDA, CDR2 SQIVND, per germline (reference sequence). CDR3 nucleotides: TGTGCCAGTAGTATTACGGGCGGGGGGGACAATGAGCAGTTCTTC. This gives the protein CASSITGGGDNEQFF. Supplemented by reference TRBV19 and TRBJ2-1, the full variable domain reads DGGITQSPKYLFRKEGQNVTLSCEQNLNHDAMYWYRQDPGQGLRLIYYSQIVNDFQKGDIAEGYSVSREKKESFPLTVTSAQKNPTAFYLCASSITGGGDNEQFFGPGTRLTVL.

This chain links TRBV18 with TRBJ1-1, with 7 bases fitting TRBD1. V gave up 4 bases and J gave up 2 bases; unmatched junction bases: 16. The CDR3 runs to 18 residues. Per the germline V gene, CDR1 is KGHSH and CDR2 is LQKENI. CDR3 residues: CASSLRQITGAANTEAFF. The CDR3 coding sequence is TGTGCCAGCTCACTCAGGCAGATTACAGGGGCGGCCAACACTGAAGCTTTCTTT. Supplemented by reference TRBV18 and TRBJ1-1, the full variable domain reads NAGVMQNPRHLVRRRGQEARLRCSPMKGHSHVYWYRQLPEEGLKFMVYLQKENIIDESGMPKERFSAEFPKEGPSILRIQQVVRGDSAAYFCASSLRQITGAANTEAFFGQGTRLTVV.

As concerns this clone: Other DNA sequences in this sample translate to the same CDR3. The CDR3 nucleotides are TGTGCCAGCAGTGAGTTCAGTAGCAATCAGCCCCAGCATTTT. Translation gives CASSEFSSNQPQHF. V and J are TRBV25-1 and TRBJ1-5; D unclear. This CDR3 spans 14 amino acids. CDR1 is MGHDK, CDR2 SYGVNS, per germline. Trimming stripped 3 bases from V and 0 bases from J, with 6 bases between.

The chain joins TRBV28 to TRBJ2-1; no definite D call. CDR3 length equals 12 residues. V was cut by 10 bases and J by 7 bases, with 14 bases left in between. Germline CDR1 is MDHEN and CDR2 is SYDVKM. The CDR3: CATKVAVNEQFF. The CDR3 DNA reads as TGTGCCACCAAAGTAGCAGTTAATGAGCAGTTCTTC.

The V gene is TRBV2, the J gene TRBJ1-4; TRBD1 matches at 9 bases. The J segment lost 7 bases and the V segment lost 6 bases, leaving 12 bases of the junction unmatched. The CDR3 has 16 amino acids. Germline V lookup: CDR1 SNHLY, CDR2 FYNNEI. The CDR3 DNA reads as TGTGCCAGCAGCCGGGACAGGGTGGAAGGCGGTGAAAAACTGTTTTTT. Its translation: CASSRDRVEGGEKLFF. The full variable domain, in which reference TRBV2 and TRBJ1-4 provide the parts outside the CDR3, is EPEVTQTPSHQVTQMGQEVILRCVPISNHLYFYWYRQILGQKVEFLVSFYNNEISEKSEIFDDQFSVERPDGSNFTLKIRSTKLEDSAMYFCASSRDRVEGGEKLFFGSGTQLSVL.

The V call is TRBV7-6, the J call TRBJ2-3, with 11 bases aligning to TRBD2. The trim removed 5 bases at V and 3 bases at J, leaving 16 bases unmatched. Germline V lookup: CDR1 SGHVS, CDR2 FNYEAQ. The CDR3 runs 19 residues. CDR3 sequence: CASSLNQPLAGGETDTQYF. The CDR3 DNA is TGTGCCAGCAGCCTCAATCAACCTCTAGCGGGAGGCGAGACAGATACGCAGTATTTT.

The CDR3, as DNA: TGTGCCAGCAGTTTCCAGGGCCTCCAAGAGACCCAGTACTTC. Protein product: CASSFQGLQETQYF. The chain couples TRBV28 to TRBJ2-5, with D possibly matching TRBD1 (5 bases). V gave up 3 bases and J gave up 1 base, with 9 bases separating them. The CDR3 contains 14 residues. CDR1 and CDR2 from the germline V gene are MDHEN and SYDVKM.

The chain is built from TRBV9 and TRBJ2-3, with 10 bases lining up with TRBD2. The CDR3 is 15 amino acids. The V gene end was trimmed by 2 bases and the J gene end by 4 bases; junction bases not matched to a gene: 4. Germline V gives CDR1 SGDLS, CDR2 YYNGEE. CDR3 DNA: TGTGCCAGCAGCGTTCTAGCGGGAGCGGCAGATACGCAGTATTTT. Residues: CASSVLAGAADTQYF.

This clone was counted once. The chain couples TRBV7-9 to TRBJ1-2; 8 bases are a match to TRBD1. Losses at the gene ends were 3 bases for V and 2 bases for J; bases not matched to a gene: 5. The germline V gene encodes CDR1 SEHNR and CDR2 FQNEAQ (reference sequence). The CDR3 extends over 15 amino acids. The CDR3 here is CASSFSGTGNYGYTF. The CDR3 region has the DNA TGTGCCAGCAGCTTCTCCGGGACAGGAAACTATGGCTACACCTTC.

V usage is TRBV4-2 and J usage is TRBJ2-1, with D perhaps matching TRBD2 (6 bases). Trimming took off 1 base at V and 8 bases at J, with 12 bases between the two ends. The CDR3 contains 14 residues. CDR1 and CDR2 (germline): LGHNA, YNFKEQ. The CDR3 DNA reads TGTGCCAGCAGCCAAGTCGGGAGCGGCTATGAGCAGTTCTTC. Its translation: CASSQVGSGYEQFF.